One sample yielded the 19 T cell receptor beta chains listed below, sequenced in a study of blood T cell repertoires in COVID-19. Assay: immunoSEQ multiplex PCR; the TCRdb copy retains only in-frame clones and omits some. The table records 430,000 or so clones, more than 70% of them present only once. Sequencing was carried out using PBMCs or T cells enriched from blood (not recorded which). All receptors come from a woman aged 18-35 years who had been exposed to COVID-19.

The V gene is TRBV7-6, the J gene TRBJ2-1; 7 nucleotides line up with TRBD1. Looked up from germline, CDR1 is SGHVS and CDR2 is FNYEAQ. CDR3 size: 13 residues. Unmatched junction bases numbered 4, after V lost 5 bases and J lost 6 bases. Here the CDR3 DNA reads TGTGCCAGCAGCCTGGGGACAGTCAATGAGCAGTTCTTC. This codes for CASSLGTVNEQFF. The full variable domain, in which reference TRBV7-6 and TRBJ2-1 provide the parts outside the CDR3, is GAGVSQSPRYKVTKRGQDVALRCDPISGHVSLYWYRQALGQGPEFLTYFNYEAQQDKSGLPNDRFSAERPEGSISTLTIQRTEQRDSAMYRCASSLGTVNEQFFGPGTRLTVL.

The chain uses TRBV28 and TRBJ2-7, with 8 nucleotides matching TRBD1. The CDR3 contains 12 residues. V shed 8 bases and J 1 base; nucleotides not matched to a gene: 1. Germline V gene data show CDR1 as MDHEN and CDR2 as SYDVKM. The CDR3 sequence is CASGDRSYEQYF. The CDR3 DNA reads TGTGCCAGCGGGGACAGGTCCTACGAGCAGTACTTC. Full variable domain (rest looked up from reference TRBV28 and TRBJ2-7): DVKVTQSSRYLVKRTGEKVFLECVQDMDHENMFWYRQDPGLGLRLIYFSYDVKMKEKGDIPEGYSVSREKKERFSLILESASTNQTSMYLCASGDRSYEQYFGPGTRLTVT.

The chain carries TRBV19 and TRBJ2-7; 7 bases fit TRBD2. The CDR3 is made up of 15 amino acids. Germline V lookup: CDR1 LNHDA, CDR2 SQIVND (reference sequence). The trim removed 0 bases at V and 4 bases at J, leaving 6 bases unmatched. The CDR3 DNA follows: TGTGCCAGTAGTATAGACGGCGGGAGCGTATACGAGCAGTACTTC. Translation gives CASSIDGGSVYEQYF.

Details on this clone: Other nucleotide sequences in the sample specify the same CDR3. The chain uses TRBV27 and TRBJ2-1, with 7 bases aligning to TRBD2. The V segment lost 5 bases and the J segment 5 bases; nucleotides outside the gene matches: 6. CDR3 length: 14 residues. CDR1 MNHEY and CDR2 SMNVEV come from the germline V gene (reference sequence). CDR3: CASSPGTTHNEQFF. CDR3 nucleotides: TGTGCCAGCAGTCCCGGGACTACCCACAATGAGCAGTTCTTC.

This clone has just one count. V usage is TRBV14 and J usage is TRBJ1-2; no clear D. CDR1 is SGHDN, CDR2 FVKESK, per germline. This CDR3 spans 15 amino acids. V dropped 4 bases and J dropped 0 bases, with 12 bases sitting between them. The CDR3 loop is CASSRRPASNYGYTF. The CDR3, as DNA: TGTGCCAGCAGCCGGAGGCCGGCCTCTAACTATGGCTACACCTTC.

The rearrangement joins TRBV28 to TRBJ1-1; a possible D gene is TRBD1 (6 bases). In germline, CDR1 is MDHEN, CDR2 SYDVKM. With 7 bases removed from V and 6 bases from J, the gap between germline ends came to 12 bases. CDR3 size: 12 residues. CDR3 DNA: TGTGCCAGCACCACAGGGATCCCTGAAGCTTTCTTT. Translated, it gives CASTTGIPEAFF.

With respect to this clone: Different DNA sequences within this sample yield the same CDR3. V usage is TRBV6-5 and J usage is TRBJ1-1, with TRBD1 identical over 8 bases. This CDR3 contains 13 residues. Germline CDR1 and CDR2: MNHEY and SVGAGI. V trimming: 6 bases; J trimming: 5 bases; junction bases outside the gene matches: 5. In DNA, the CDR3 is TGTGCCAGCAGAGGACAGGGAGGTACTGAAGCTTTCTTT. Its protein product is CASRGQGGTEAFF.

V usage is TRBV5-4 and J usage is TRBJ2-7, with 9 bases identical to TRBD1. The germline V gene encodes CDR1 SGHNT and CDR2 YYREEE (reference sequence). This CDR3 is 16 amino acids long. J lost 1 base, V lost 4 bases, and 9 bases had no gene match. CDR3 nucleotide sequence: TGTGCCAGCAGCCGAATTCCGGGACAGGGTTCCTACGAGCAGTACTTC. Protein: CASSRIPGQGSYEQYF.

The chain links TRBV15 to TRBJ2-7; possible D gene TRBD2, 6 bases. The V gene lost 11 bases and the J gene lost 3 bases, with 17 bases spanning the gap. CDR3 length: 13 residues. Germline CDR1 LNHNV, CDR2 YYDKDF (reference sequence). This CDR3 is CAASTLGGYEQYF. Here the CDR3 DNA reads TGTGCCGCCTCAACGTTGGGGGGCTACGAGCAGTACTTC.

This clone was picked up one time. The chain links TRBV5-8 to TRBJ2-2; 9 nucleotides match TRBD1. Germline lookup yields CDR1 SGHTS and CDR2 YDEGEE. CDR3 length: 16 residues. V lost 1 base, J lost 4 bases, and 5 bases stayed unmatched. The CDR3 sequence: CASSLTGGPLTGELFF. CDR3 nucleotide sequence: TGTGCCAGCAGCTTGACAGGGGGCCCCCTCACCGGGGAGCTGTTTTTT.

This chain links TRBV7-9 with TRBJ2-1; weak D call: TRBD2 (6 bases). This CDR3 contains 15 residues. Germline V gene lookup returns CDR1 SEHNR and CDR2 FQNEAQ (reference sequence). V was shortened by 4 bases and J by 9 bases, with 19 bases between the two germline ends. Here the CDR3 reads CASSSRRLGETEQFF. Written as DNA, the CDR3 is TGTGCCAGCAGCTCTCGGCGACTAGGGGAGACTGAGCAGTTCTTC.

This clone was found once. The chain joins TRBV20-1 to TRBJ2-4; tentatively, D is TRBD2 (5 bases). CDR3 size: 11 residues. V was cut by 2 bases and J by 7 bases, with 6 bases left in between. Germline lookup yields CDR1 DFQATT and CDR2 SNEGSKA (reference sequence). The chain's CDR3 is CSARRGNIQYF. In DNA form, the CDR3 reads TGCAGTGCTAGAAGAGGGAACATTCAGTACTTC.

The chain has TRBV18 and TRBJ1-2; D possibly corresponds to TRBD1 (5 bases). The V end was cut by 1 base, the J end by 3 bases, with 6 bases between. Germline-derived CDR1 and CDR2 are KGHSH and LQKENI. This CDR3 region has 13 residues. The CDR3 bases are TGTGCCAGCTCACCACGCAGGGACTATGGCTACACCTTC. Amino acids: CASSPRRDYGYTF.

Here the CDR3 DNA reads TGTGCCAGCAGCCCCCGGGGGGCCGGGACTAGAGATACGCAGTATTTT. Translation: CASSPRGAGTRDTQYF. This sequence joins TRBV7-8 and TRBJ2-3; the match to TRBD2 covers 8 bases. Germline V gives CDR1 SGHVS, CDR2 FQNEAQ. With 5 bases clipped from V and 5 bases from J, the junction kept 12 bases outside the gene matches. There are 16 residues in the CDR3.

The V and J genes are TRBV27 and TRBJ2-1; 11 bases agree with TRBD2. Trimming removed 4 bases from V and 7 bases from J; junction bases left unmatched: 12. CDR1 and CDR2 from the germline V gene are MNHEY and SMNVEV (reference sequence). The CDR3 covers 17 residues. The CDR3 here is CASSSSAASGRHNEQFF. The CDR3 DNA sequence: TGTGCCAGCAGTTCCTCGGCAGCTAGCGGGAGGCATAATGAGCAGTTCTTC.

The chain has TRBV6-1 and TRBJ2-3; D is unresolved. Germline loops: CDR1 MNHNS, CDR2 SASEGT. The V end lost 2 bases, the J end lost 6 bases, and 12 bases lay between the germline ends. This CDR3 region has 14 residues. The CDR3 DNA reads as TGTGCCAGCAGTGAAACCCCGCTAGTGGATACGCAGTATTTT. Protein sequence: CASSETPLVDTQYF.

V is TRBV6-4 and J is TRBJ2-1, with 8 bases matching TRBD2. Unmatched junction bases numbered 11, after V lost 4 bases and J lost 9 bases. Germline V CDR1 and CDR2: MRHNA, SNTAGT. The CDR3 loop spans 15 amino acids. CDR3 loop: CASSGEAGVIGEQFF. DNA of the CDR3: TGTGCCAGCAGTGGGGAAGCGGGAGTCATCGGTGAGCAGTTCTTC.

The chain links TRBV5-1 to TRBJ1-3; D is ambiguous. This CDR3 has 14 residues. CDR1 and CDR2 from the germline V gene are SGHRS and YFSETQ. Trimming stripped 1 base from V and 0 bases from J, with 5 bases between. CDR3 nucleotides: TGCGCCAGCAGCTTGACAGTCTCTGGAAACACCATATATTTT. The encoded protein is CASSLTVSGNTIYF.

This chain links TRBV6-2 or TRBV6-3 with TRBJ2-7; D is uncertain. Per the germline V gene, CDR1 is MNHEY and CDR2 is SVGEGT. V shed 1 base and J shed 0 bases, with 16 bases lying between them. The CDR3 length is 17 residues. CDR3 sequence reads: CASSYWVAQPSSYEQYF. The CDR3 nucleotides read TGTGCCAGCAGTTACTGGGTAGCCCAACCTAGCTCCTACGAGCAGTACTTC.